Listed below are T cell receptor beta chains from one sample, sequenced in a study of OX40 agonist ivuxolimab in advanced cancers. Here immunoSEQ multiplex PCR was the method, and the copy in TCRdb shows in-frame clones only, minus some. The sample yields 45,000 or so clones, roughly 90% seen once. Sequencing used CD4+ or CD8+ T cells sorted from blood, obtained in a trial of the OX40 agonist ivuxolimab. These receptors were collected from an adult with an advanced solid tumor such as melanoma, head and neck, liver or kidney cancer. The CDR3 runs from the conserved cysteine through the conserved F or W. D genes are given only for firm matches. Only some rows state a clone size, as once, few, many or a class for expanded clones.

v_gene	d_gene	j_gene	abundance	CDR3aa	CDR3nt
TRBV7-2	.	TRBJ2-7	.	CASSLTYEQYF	TGTGCCAGCAGCTTAACCTACGAGCAGTACTTC
TRBV6-6	.	TRBJ1-4	once	CASSHVSSGEKLFF	TGTGCCAGCAGCCACGTTTCATCGGGCGAAAAACTGTTTTTT
TRBV30	.	TRBJ1-6	.	CAWSPSGDHSPLHF	TGTGCCTGGTCCCCATCCGGGGACCATTCACCCCTCCACTTT
TRBV7-2	.	TRBJ2-5	.	CASSWTRAAGTQYF	TGTGCCAGCAGTTGGACCCGCGCGGCAGGGACCCAGTACTTC
TRBV7-3	TRBD2	TRBJ2-1	.	CASSLAGGLEQFF	TGTGCCAGCAGCTTAGCGGGAGGGCTCGAGCAGTTCTTC
TRBV9	TRBD1	TRBJ2-1	.	CASSIQGARQNEQFF	TGTGCCAGCAGTATTCAGGGGGCCCGACAAAATGAGCAGTTCTTC
TRBV5-6	TRBD2	TRBJ2-6	.	CASSSLLRTSGSGANVLTF	TGTGCCAGCAGCTCCTTGCTTCGGACTAGCGGCTCTGGGGCCAACGTCCTGACTTTC
TRBV27	.	TRBJ2-5	.	CASSFWRAEGETQYF	TGTGCCAGCAGTTTTTGGAGGGCCGAGGGTGAGACCCAGTACTTC
TRBV27	.	TRBJ1-3	.	CASSLTQAFSGNTIYF	TGTGCCAGCAGTTTAACACAGGCTTTCTCTGGAAACACCATATATTTT
TRBV5-4	TRBD1	TRBJ2-3	.	CASSLGTGVTDTQYF	TGTGCCAGCAGCTTGGGCACAGGGGTCACAGATACGCAGTATTTT
TRBV10-3	.	TRBJ1-1	.	CAISESIVYFGTEAFF	TGTGCCATCAGTGAGTCGATCGTTTACTTCGGGACTGAAGCTTTCTTT
TRBV7-2	TRBD2	TRBJ2-3	.	CASSLPAGDGRDTQYF	TGTGCCAGCAGCTTACCAGCGGGAGACGGGAGAGATACGCAGTATTTT
TRBV9	.	TRBJ1-3	.	CASSVGTAGGNTIYF	TGTGCCAGCAGCGTAGGGACCGCAGGGGGAAACACCATATATTTT
TRBV11-3	TRBD2	TRBJ2-3	.	CASSPGTSGRTDTQYF	TGTGCCAGCAGCCCAGGGACTAGCGGGAGAACAGATACGCAGTATTTT
TRBV29-1	.	TRBJ2-7	.	CSVEVRRGTYEQYF	TGCAGCGTTGAAGTCAGGCGCGGAACCTACGAGCAGTACTTC
TRBV7-9	.	TRBJ2-1	.	CASSFVGEQFF	TGTGCCAGCAGCTTCGTCGGTGAGCAGTTCTTC
TRBV5-1	.	TRBJ2-5	.	CASSLNTGEGETQYF	TGCGCCAGCAGCCTAAACACAGGGGAGGGAGAGACCCAGTACTTC
TRBV30	TRBD2	TRBJ2-3	.	CAWSPGRETQYF	TGTGCCTGGAGTCCGGGGAGGGAGACGCAGTATTTT
TRBV2	TRBD2	TRBJ2-1	few	CASSVGLGYNEQFF	TGTGCCAGCAGTGTGGGACTAGGCTACAATGAGCAGTTCTTC
TRBV27	TRBD2	TRBJ2-3	.	CASRAFPGLAGGGTDTQYF	TGTGCCAGCAGAGCATTCCCGGGACTAGCGGGAGGGGGGACAGATACGCAGTATTTT
TRBV5-1	TRBD1	TRBJ2-7	once	CASSPQQGAAGEQYF	TGCGCCAGCAGCCCCCAACAGGGGGCGGCGGGGGAGCAGTACTTC
TRBV11-2	TRBD2	TRBJ2-7	few	CASSFSGSSYEQYF	TGTGCCAGCAGCTTTAGCGGGAGCTCCTACGAGCAGTACTTC
TRBV30	TRBD2	TRBJ2-3	.	CAFGLAGSRKRDTQYF	TGTGCCTTCGGACTAGCGGGGAGTAGAAAGCGAGATACGCAGTATTTT
TRBV13	.	TRBJ1-2	.	CASSPREFEAGYTF	TGTGCCAGCAGCCCCCGGGAGTTCGAGGCCGGCTACACCTTC
TRBV9	.	TRBJ1-5	.	CASSVGAGDNQPQHF	TGTGCCAGCAGCGTAGGTGCGGGGGACAATCAGCCCCAGCATTTT
TRBV19	.	TRBJ2-3	.	CASSAQGGADTQYF	TGTGCCAGTAGTGCACAGGGTGGAGCAGATACGCAGTATTTT
TRBV5-4	.	TRBJ2-2	.	CASTVRGGSTRSTGELFF	TGTGCCAGCACCGTAAGAGGAGGGTCGACCCGGAGCACCGGGGAGCTGTTTTTT
TRBV14	.	TRBJ2-7	.	CASSQDQGRQQYF	TGTGCCAGCAGCCAAGATCAGGGCAGGCAGCAGTACTTC
TRBV7-2	TRBD1	TRBJ2-4	.	CASSHDRGSIQYF	TGTGCCAGCAGTCACGACAGGGGGAGCATTCAGTACTTC
TRBV10-3	.	TRBJ2-5	once	CAISTTDGFQETQYF	TGTGCCATCAGCACGACTGACGGATTTCAAGAGACCCAGTACTTC
TRBV7-9	.	TRBJ1-3	.	CASSLAVGNTIYF	TGTGCCAGCAGCTTAGCGGTGGGAAACACCATATATTTT
TRBV19	TRBD1	TRBJ2-7	.	CASSLRDRAYEQYF	TGTGCCAGTAGTCTCCGGGACAGGGCTTACGAGCAGTACTTC
TRBV7-9	TRBD2	TRBJ2-3	.	CASSLASGRAGDTQYF	TGTGCCAGCAGCTTAGCTAGCGGGAGGGCCGGGGATACGCAGTATTTT
TRBV15	.	TRBJ2-1	.	CATSRVPGVGYNEQFF	TGTGCCACCAGCAGAGTGCCCGGGGTGGGATACAATGAGCAGTTCTTC
TRBV28	TRBD1	TRBJ2-7	.	CASRSPGQGPYEQYF	TGTGCCAGCAGGTCTCCGGGACAGGGGCCCTACGAGCAGTACTTC
TRBV28	.	TRBJ2-5	.	CASSLRETQYF	TGTGCCAGCTCCCTCAGGGAGACCCAGTACTTC
TRBV5-3	TRBD2	TRBJ2-5	.	CARSRTSGRFRETQYF	TGTGCCAGAAGCCGAACTAGCGGGAGGTTCAGGGAGACCCAGTACTTC